This TCR beta chain was recorded in a study of CXCR3-negative and CXCR3-positive naive CD8 T cells. Study in general: Each library held about 1.5 +/- 0.3 million TRB reads, around 150 million in total.

About this clonotype itself: The antigen is unknown.

Study conclusions and caveats: Memory, not naive, CXCR3-negative and CXCR3-positive cells differed in TRBV-TRBJ usage.

Researchers prepared the TRB cDNA libraries using 5' RACE with UMI labels. TCRdb processed the 5' RACE reads again and assigns one entry to each CDR3 protein, with no DNA. In total, the table holds about 56,000 distinct CDR3 sequences. Germline CDR1 DFQATT, CDR2 SNEGSKA (reference sequence). CDR3 length: 12 amino acids. The chain combines TRBV20-1 with TRBJ2-1; TCRdb outputs TRBD1, but without DNA this stays unchecked. The material sequenced was memory CD8+ T cells from blood. The sequence was collected from a human donor in good health. Some clones in this sample may be carry-over from other donors' samples. The CDR3 sequence is CSARVRDNEQFF.